One and the same sample provided the 8 T cell receptor beta chains below, sequenced in a study of technical replicates of blood from a few donors. Sequenced by immunoSEQ multiplex PCR; TCRdb stores in-frame clones only, minus some. The sample gives about 83,000 clones, around 94% of which show up once; roughly 0.25% is in the top ten. The sequenced sample consisted of T cells isolated from PBMCs. The receptors come from a human donor in good health.

This clone was picked up one time. V and J are TRBV11-2 and TRBJ1-3; D ambiguous. V was cut by 3 bases and J by 4 bases, with 7 bases left in between. The CDR3 loop spans 13 amino acids. The germline V gene has CDR1 SGHAT and CDR2 FQNNGV. The CDR3 sequence: CASSFAEGNTIYF. DNA of the CDR3: TGTGCCAGCAGCTTCGCGGAAGGAAACACCATATATTTT.

The chain has TRBV7-9 and TRBJ2-7; D gene uncertain. The germline V and J ends were trimmed by 8 bases and 0 bases, with 17 bases remaining between them. Germline V gives CDR1 SEHNR, CDR2 FQNEAQ (reference sequence). CDR3 length: 15 amino acids. In DNA form, the CDR3 reads TGTGCCAGCGTCCCGGGTACTCTTGCCTCCTACGAGCAGTACTTC. This gives the protein CASVPGTLASYEQYF. Combining the CDR3 with reference TRBV7-9 and TRBJ2-7 gives the whole variable domain DTGVSQNPRHKITKRGQNVTFRCDPISEHNRLYWYRQTLGQGPEFLTYFQNEAQLEKSRLLSDRFSAERPKGSFSTLEIQRTEQGDSAMYLCASVPGTLASYEQYFGPGTRLTVT.

This clone was seen only a few times. The chain has TRBV2 and TRBJ2-1; 9 positions agree with TRBD2. Germline CDR1 reads SNHLY; CDR2 reads FYNNEI. This CDR3 has 14 amino acids. The CDR3 nucleotides are TGTGCTTGGATAGCGGGGGATACCTACAATGAGCAGTTCTTC. Translating gives CAWIAGDTYNEQFF.

The chain links TRBV19 to TRBJ2-7, with 8 nucleotides matching TRBD2. Germline V CDR1 and CDR2: LNHDA, SQIVND (reference sequence). This CDR3 has 14 residues. The V and J ends lost 3 bases and 2 bases, in that order; junction bases with no gene match: 3. Here the CDR3 DNA reads TGTGCCAGTAGTATGGCGGGAGGAACCTACGAGCAGTACTTC. Its translation is CASSMAGGTYEQYF.

This chain uses TRBV30 with TRBJ2-5; D is ambiguous. Trimming cost V 2 bases and J 5 bases, with 18 bases left between them. This CDR3 comprises 15 residues. In germline, CDR1 is GTSNPN, CDR2 SVGIG (reference sequence). The CDR3 reads CAWSIRFPNGETQYF. The CDR3 coding sequence is TGTGCCTGGAGTATACGATTCCCGAACGGGGAGACCCAGTACTTC.

The rearrangement uses TRBV10-3 and TRBJ2-1; 11 positions match TRBD2. With V trimmed by 7 bases and J by 8 bases, 10 bases remained unmatched. This CDR3 contains 15 residues. CDR1 is ENHRY, CDR2 SYGVKD, per germline. The chain's CDR3 is CAIKNSGGAVYEQFF. CDR3 DNA: TGTGCCATCAAGAATAGCGGGGGGGCCGTATATGAGCAGTTCTTC.

The genes are TRBV5-5 and TRBJ1-2; 10 bases align to TRBD1. The germline gives CDR1 SGHKS, CDR2 YYEKEE (reference sequence). The CDR3 loop spans 14 amino acids. V lost 9 bases, J lost 8 bases, and 13 bases stayed unmatched. CDR3 sequence reads: CAINPGTGDYGYTF. In DNA form, the CDR3 reads TGTGCCATCAACCCAGGGACAGGGGATTACGGCTACACCTTC.

The chain uses TRBV29-1 and TRBJ2-7; D may be TRBD1 (5 bases). Germline assignment: CDR1 SQVTM and CDR2 ANQGSEA. The germline V and J ends were trimmed by 5 bases and 3 bases, with 11 bases remaining between them. CDR3 length equals 12 residues. The CDR3 coding sequence is TGCAGCGTTCAGGGTTTCGGCTACGAGCAGTACTTC. Translation gives CSVQGFGYEQYF.